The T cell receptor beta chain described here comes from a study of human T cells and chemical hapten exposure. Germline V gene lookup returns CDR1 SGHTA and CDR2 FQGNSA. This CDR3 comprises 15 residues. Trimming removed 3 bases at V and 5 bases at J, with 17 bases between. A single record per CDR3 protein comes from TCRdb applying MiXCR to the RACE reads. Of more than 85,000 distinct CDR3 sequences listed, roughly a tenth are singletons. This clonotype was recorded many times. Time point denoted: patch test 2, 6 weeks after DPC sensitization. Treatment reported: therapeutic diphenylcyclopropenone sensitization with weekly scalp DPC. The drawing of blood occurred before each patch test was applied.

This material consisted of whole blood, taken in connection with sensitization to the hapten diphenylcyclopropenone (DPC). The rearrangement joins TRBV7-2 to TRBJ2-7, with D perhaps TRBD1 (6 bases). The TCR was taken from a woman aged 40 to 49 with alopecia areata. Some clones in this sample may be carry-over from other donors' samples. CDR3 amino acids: CASSLFVSGDNEQYF. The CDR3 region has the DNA TGTGCCAGCAGCTTGTTTGTATCCGGGGACAACGAGCAGTACTTC.